This T cell receptor beta chain appears in the sequencing data of a study of tumor-infiltrating lymphocytes in localized non-small cell lung cancer. Study-level background: Resected tumor was paired with non-adjacent uninvolved lung from the same patient.

There are 13 residues in the CDR3. Deletions cut 4 bases from V and 6 bases from J, with 10 bases between. Per the germline V gene, CDR1 is SGHRS and CDR2 is YFSETQ. Assay used: immunoSEQ multiplex PCR; TCRdb lists only in-frame clones, some missing. The sample records more than 20,000 clones, 73% being singletons. General study findings and limits: Recurrence-free survival showed no association with tumor T-cell fraction. Immunotypes IM1 and IM2 had similar TCR-derived T-cell fractions. Only some patients had TCR sequencing, depending on available tissue.

Remarks on this clone: Its antigen remains unidentified.

The sequencing sample was made of lung tumor tissue. The TCR was taken from a human donor with non-small cell lung cancer. The genes are TRBV5-1 and TRBJ2-2; D is unclear. The CDR3 bases are TGCGCCAGCAGCCCCCACTCGGCCGGGGAGCTGTTTTTT. Residues: CASSPHSAGELFF.